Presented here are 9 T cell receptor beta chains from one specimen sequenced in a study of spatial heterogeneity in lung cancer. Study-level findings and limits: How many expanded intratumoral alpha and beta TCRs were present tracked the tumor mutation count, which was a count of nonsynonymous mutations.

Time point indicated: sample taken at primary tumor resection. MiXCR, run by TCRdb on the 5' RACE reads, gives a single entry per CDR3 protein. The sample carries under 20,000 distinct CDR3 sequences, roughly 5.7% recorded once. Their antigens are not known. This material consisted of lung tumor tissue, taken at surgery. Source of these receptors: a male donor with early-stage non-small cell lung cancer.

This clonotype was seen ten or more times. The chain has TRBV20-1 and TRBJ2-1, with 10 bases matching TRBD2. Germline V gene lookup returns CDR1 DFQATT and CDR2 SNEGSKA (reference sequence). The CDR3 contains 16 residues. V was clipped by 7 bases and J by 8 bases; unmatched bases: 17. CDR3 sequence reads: CSVQITEASGGDEQFF. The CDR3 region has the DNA TGCAGTGTCCAAATAACCGAGGCTAGCGGGGGCGATGAGCAGTTCTTC.

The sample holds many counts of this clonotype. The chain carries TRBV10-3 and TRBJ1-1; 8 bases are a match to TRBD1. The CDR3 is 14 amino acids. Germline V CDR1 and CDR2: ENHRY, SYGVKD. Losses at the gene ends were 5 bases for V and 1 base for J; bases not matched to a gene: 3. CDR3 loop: CAISSQGGNTEAFF. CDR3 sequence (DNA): TGTGCCATCAGTTCACAGGGGGGGAACACTGAAGCTTTCTTT.

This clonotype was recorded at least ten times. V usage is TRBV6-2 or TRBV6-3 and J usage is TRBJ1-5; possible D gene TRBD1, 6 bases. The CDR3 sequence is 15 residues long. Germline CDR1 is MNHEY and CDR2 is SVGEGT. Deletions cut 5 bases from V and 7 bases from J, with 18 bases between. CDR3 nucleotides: TGTGCCAGCAGTCACGAGGGCAGGGGAAGGCAGCCCCAGCATTTT. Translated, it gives CASSHEGRGRQPQHF.

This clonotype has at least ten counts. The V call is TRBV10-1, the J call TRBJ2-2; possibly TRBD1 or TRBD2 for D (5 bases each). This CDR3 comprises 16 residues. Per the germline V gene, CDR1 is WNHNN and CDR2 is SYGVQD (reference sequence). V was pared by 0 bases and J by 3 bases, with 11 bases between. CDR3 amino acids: CASSESWGKDTGELFF. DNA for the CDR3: TGCGCCAGCAGTGAGTCGTGGGGGAAGGACACCGGGGAGCTGTTTTTT.

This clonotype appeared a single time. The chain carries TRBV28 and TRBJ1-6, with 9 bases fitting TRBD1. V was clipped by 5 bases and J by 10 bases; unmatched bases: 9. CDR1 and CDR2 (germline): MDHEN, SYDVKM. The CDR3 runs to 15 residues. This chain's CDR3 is CASSQIQGANSPLHF. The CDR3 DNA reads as TGTGCCAGCAGTCAGATACAGGGGGCTAACTCACCCCTCCACTTT.

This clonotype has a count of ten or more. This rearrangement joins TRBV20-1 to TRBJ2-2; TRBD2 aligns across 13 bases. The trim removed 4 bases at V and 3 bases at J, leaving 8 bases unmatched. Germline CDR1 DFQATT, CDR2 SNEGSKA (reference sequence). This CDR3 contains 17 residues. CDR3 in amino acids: CSAKRTSGSSDTGELFF. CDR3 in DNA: TGCAGTGCTAAAAGGACTAGCGGGAGTAGTGACACCGGGGAGCTGTTTTTT.

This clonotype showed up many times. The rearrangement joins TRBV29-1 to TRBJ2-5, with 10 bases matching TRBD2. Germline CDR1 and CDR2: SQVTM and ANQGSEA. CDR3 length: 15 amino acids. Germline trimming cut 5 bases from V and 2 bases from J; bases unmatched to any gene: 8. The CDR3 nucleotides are TGCAGCGTTTCGTGGGGACTAGCGACGCAAGAGACCCAGTACTTC. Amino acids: CSVSWGLATQETQYF.

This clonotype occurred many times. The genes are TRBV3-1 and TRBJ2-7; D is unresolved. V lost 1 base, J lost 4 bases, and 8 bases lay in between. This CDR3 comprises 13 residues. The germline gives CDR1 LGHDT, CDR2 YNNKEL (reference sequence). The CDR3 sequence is CASSQASSYEQYF. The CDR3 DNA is TGTGCCAGCAGCCAAGCCAGCTCATACGAGCAGTACTTC.

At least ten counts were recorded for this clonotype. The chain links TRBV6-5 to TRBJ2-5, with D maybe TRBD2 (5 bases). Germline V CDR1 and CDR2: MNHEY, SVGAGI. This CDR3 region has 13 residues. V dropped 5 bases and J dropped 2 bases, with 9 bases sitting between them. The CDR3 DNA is TGTGCCAGCAGTAGGGAGAGACAAGAGACCCAGTACTTC. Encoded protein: CASSRERQETQYF.